This entry lists 15 T cell receptor beta chains sequenced from one sample in a study of healthy donors' naive CD4 and CD8 T cells (dated by TCRdb to between 2014 and 2017). Instrument used: 454 GS FLX Titanium. A previously published linear amplification protocol was used to construct TCR libraries from 500 ng of total RNA. The raw public data were reprocessed by TCRdb itself: fastp quality trimming at Q25, MiXCR clonotype calling, in-frame beta chains only. Records with the same CDR3 protein are collapsed into one entry carrying the most frequent genes and DNA. Counted in this sample were approximately 200,000 distinct CDR3 sequences; 65% to 80% of them appeared once. The top ten clones comprise 2% to 2.5% of the sample. The sample consisted of naive CD4+ and CD8+ T cells sorted from blood, pooled from several donors. Per the publication, the cell subset or site label means: FACS-sorted naive CD4+ (CD45RO-CD45RA+) and naive CD8+ (CD45RA+CD27bright) T cells. The receptors derive from a pool of human donors in good health; the sample pools cells from several healthy donors.

This clonotype has only a few counts. This chain links TRBV27 with TRBJ1-5; D is undetermined. The CDR3 contains 14 residues. Germline CDR1 and CDR2: MNHEY and SMNVEV (reference sequence). V lost 3 bases and J lost 2, with 8 bases in between. CDR3 DNA: TGTGCCAGCAGTTTGTCAAGGGGCAATCAGCCCCAGCATTTT. Protein: CASSLSRGNQPQHF.

The chain combines TRBV15 with TRBJ2-1, with 13 bases matching TRBD2. The CDR3 is made up of 14 amino acids. The germline V gene encodes CDR1 LNHNV and CDR2 YYDKDF (reference sequence). J was trimmed by 7 bases and V by 9 bases; bases with no gene match: 6. CDR3 sequence reads: CATLRTSGGNEQFF. CDR3 DNA sequence: TGTGCCACTCTTCGGACTAGCGGGGGTAATGAGCAGTTCTTC.

The V gene is TRBV6-5, the J gene TRBJ1-1; 7 bases fit TRBD1. From germline, CDR1 is MNHEY and CDR2 SVGAGI. Unmatched junction bases numbered 13, after V lost 7 bases and J lost 5 bases. The CDR3 runs to 15 residues. CDR3: CASKKTGYGLTEAFF. In DNA form, the CDR3 reads TGTGCCAGCAAGAAGACAGGGTACGGACTAACTGAAGCTTTCTTT.

The rearrangement uses TRBV29-1 and TRBJ1-2; D unresolved. Germline loops: CDR1 SQVTM, CDR2 ANQGSEA. CDR3 length equals 9 residues. V gave up 3 bases and J gave up 8 bases, with 4 bases separating them. CDR3 residues: CSVEEGYTF. The CDR3 nucleotides are TGCAGCGTTGAGGAAGGCTACACCTTC.

This chain uses TRBV19 with TRBJ2-1, with D perhaps being TRBD1 or TRBD2 (6 bases each). Between the trimmed V and J ends, which lost 5 bases and 6 bases, there was a span of 11 bases. CDR3 length equals 13 residues. Germline values: CDR1 LNHDA, CDR2 SQIVND (reference sequence). CDR3 region: CASSAGHTNEQFF. Here the CDR3 DNA reads TGTGCCAGTAGTGCGGGACATACCAATGAGCAGTTCTTC.

This chain joins TRBV6-2 or TRBV6-3 and TRBJ2-1; the D gene is possibly TRBD1 (5 bases). The CDR3 has 12 residues. Germline V gives CDR1 MNHEY, CDR2 SVGEGT. V was shortened by 5 bases and J by 12 bases, with 14 bases between the two germline ends. CDR3 sequence reads: CASSRRVYGQFF. CDR3 nucleotide sequence: TGTGCCAGCAGTCGCAGGGTCTATGGGCAGTTCTTC.

The chain has TRBV27 and TRBJ2-7, with 9 bases matching TRBD1. Germline CDR1 MNHEY, CDR2 SMNVEV (reference sequence). The CDR3 totals 15 residues. The V and J ends lost 6 bases and 6 bases, in that order; junction bases with no gene match: 12. The CDR3 sequence is CASSFGGGQGFEQYF. CDR3 DNA: TGTGCCAGCAGCTTTGGCGGCGGACAGGGGTTCGAGCAGTACTTC.

The rearrangement joins TRBV29-1 to TRBJ1-2; a possible D gene is TRBD1 (6 bases). V was shortened by 0 bases and J by 4 bases, with 21 bases between the two germline ends. The CDR3 runs 17 residues. CDR1 and CDR2 (germline): SQVTM, ANQGSEA. CDR3 bases: TGCAGCGTTGAAGATCGCGGAGGCAGAGGGGGAACCTATGGCTACACCTTC. Translating it yields CSVEDRGGRGGTYGYTF.

This rearrangement joins TRBV6-5 to TRBJ2-7; 7 bases line up with TRBD1. This CDR3 has 14 residues. Trimming took 4 bases from V and 2 from J; bases not matched to a gene: 5. CDR1 MNHEY and CDR2 SVGAGI come from the germline V gene. CDR3 amino acids: CASSLGQYTYEQYF. DNA of the CDR3: TGTGCCAGCAGTTTGGGACAGTACACCTACGAGCAGTACTTC.

The chain joins TRBV5-6 to TRBJ1-1; D is undetermined. Trimming cost V 5 bases and J 3 bases, with 17 bases left between them. The CDR3 is 15 amino acids. CDR1 is SGHDT and CDR2 is YYEEEE in the germline V gene. In DNA, the CDR3 is TGTGCCAGCAGATTTGGGTTGTCCGGGGACACTGAAGCTTTCTTT. Its protein product is CASRFGLSGDTEAFF. The full variable domain, rest sourced from reference TRBV5-6 and TRBJ1-1, is DAGVTQSPTHLIKTRGQQVTLRCSPKSGHDTVSWYQQALGQGPQFIFQYYEEEERQRGNFPDRFSGHQFPNYSSELNVNALLLGDSALYLCASRFGLSGDTEAFFGQGTRLTVV.

This chain links TRBV6-5 with TRBJ2-2; 8 positions match TRBD2. This CDR3 region has 16 residues. CDR1 and CDR2 from the germline V gene are MNHEY and SVGAGI. Losses at the gene ends were 4 bases for V and 5 bases for J; bases not matched to a gene: 9. CDR3 residues: CASSSDSSGGTGELFF. CDR3 in DNA: TGTGCCAGCAGTTCTGACAGCAGCGGGGGTACCGGGGAGCTGTTTTTT.

This clonotype has just a few counts. This sequence joins TRBV5-1 and TRBJ2-3, with 7 bases lining up with TRBD1. The trim removed 5 bases at V and 2 bases at J, leaving 5 bases unmatched. From germline, CDR1 is SGHRS and CDR2 YFSETQ. The CDR3 sequence is 14 residues long. The CDR3 sequence is CASRRGQNTDTQYF. CDR3 in DNA: TGCGCCAGCAGACGGGGACAGAACACAGATACGCAGTATTTT.

J is TRBJ2-1 and V is TRBV10-3; D unresolved. Germline CDR1 ENHRY, CDR2 SYGVKD. V dropped 2 bases and J dropped 8 bases, with 10 bases sitting between them. The CDR3 spans 13 residues. CDR3 in DNA: TGTGCCATCAGTGAGCCCCCAGGCCATGAGCAGTTCTTC. Its translation is CAISEPPGHEQFF.

The rearrangement links TRBV6-5 to TRBJ2-7; the D call may be TRBD1 or TRBD2 (5 bases each). Germline loops: CDR1 MNHEY, CDR2 SVGAGI. Trimming left V 0 bases short and J 3 bases short, with 18 bases between. This CDR3 has 17 amino acids. The CDR3 reads CASSYSSPGWDHYEQYF. CDR3 in DNA: TGTGCCAGCAGTTACTCGTCCCCCGGTTGGGACCACTACGAGCAGTACTTC.

The rearrangement joins TRBV6-5 to TRBJ1-2, with D possibly matching TRBD1 (6 bases). Germline values: CDR1 MNHEY, CDR2 SVGAGI. CDR3 length: 14 amino acids. V shed 0 bases and J shed 1 base, with 6 bases lying between them. The CDR3 bases are TGTGCCAGCAGTTACTCGGACAGTAACTATGGCTACACCTTC. Translation gives CASSYSDSNYGYTF.